Given below is one T cell receptor (beta chain) in context. CDR1 and CDR2 (germline): SGHAT, FQNNGV. The length of the CDR3 is 13 residues. V lost 7 bases and J lost 4, with 14 bases in between. This entry is derived from a study of regulatory T cells in long-lasting Graves disease. Time point meaning: newly diagnosed GD, antithyroid drugs for less than 3 months. RNA from PBMCs was the source of the TCR library. For TCR beta, libraries came from iRepertoire HTBI primers and Arm-PCR of CDR3 regions. TCRdb itself ran the multiplex PCR reads through MiXCR, one entry per CDR3 protein. This table has hundreds of thousands of distinct CDR3 sequences, about 16% appearing once. This same sample was also part of a study on T cells in Graves' hyperthyroidism and ophthalmopathy.

Sequencing was performed on peripheral blood mononuclear cells (PBMCs), taken at new diagnosis, from a patient treated with antithyroid drugs. This receptor was identified in a woman aged 40 to 65 with Graves disease. The V call is TRBV11-2, the J call TRBJ2-7; the D gene is possibly TRBD1 (5 bases). CDR3 sequence: CASTMLGAYEQYF. CDR3 DNA sequence: TGTGCCAGCACCATGCTAGGGGCTTACGAGCAGTACTTC.